Shown below are 19 T cell receptor beta chains from a single sample sequenced in a study of Ad26.COV2.S vaccination and SARS-CoV-2 variants (dated by TCRdb to about 2021). The treatment or condition label for this specimen denotes: over 15 received Ad26.COV2.S at low or high dose, single or two shots; roughly five received placebo; per-sample allocation not given. For vaccine and placebo recipients, repertoires were sequenced using samples collected on day 63 after the first injection. Library preparation used the immunoSEQ multiplex PCR assay. Here the immuneACCESS table is served through TCRdb, limited to in-frame sequences with V and J called. Missing clones are a known gap in these copies; in checked studies unresolved V genes cover under half, and the rest lacks a known reason. This sample is represented by hundreds of thousands of clones; 75% to 90% of them were singletons. Together, the top ten hold around 10% of the sample.

This specimen consisted of peripheral blood, obtained in a trial of Ad26.COV2.S vaccine versus placebo. The receptors originated from a person aged 18-60 years who received the Ad26.COV2.S COVID-19 vaccine or a placebo.

V gene TRBV27 combines with J gene TRBJ2-7; D perhaps matches TRBD2 (6 bases). Trimming removed 7 bases at V and 5 bases at J, with 15 bases between. This CDR3 region has 13 residues. In germline, CDR1 is MNHEY, CDR2 SMNVEV (reference sequence). CDR3 DNA sequence: TGTGCCAGCACCGGGGCGGGGTACCACGAGCAGTACTTC. This encodes CASTGAGYHEQYF.

The chain recombines TRBV6-2 or TRBV6-3 with TRBJ2-5, with a tentative D call TRBD2 (5 bases). Between the trimmed V and J ends, which lost 0 bases and 1 base, there was a span of 12 bases. Germline values: CDR1 MNHEY, CDR2 SVGEGT. The CDR3 runs 16 residues. The CDR3 protein is CASSYSSRGSQETQYF. For the CDR3, the DNA is TGTGCCAGCAGTTACTCGAGTCGGGGTAGCCAAGAGACCCAGTACTTC.

The genes are TRBV24-1 and TRBJ2-3, with a weak D call TRBD2 (5 bases). Trimming left V 8 bases short and J 2 bases short, with 7 bases between. The CDR3 extends over 12 amino acids. Per germline, CDR1 KGHDR and CDR2 SFDVKD. The CDR3 sequence: CATTGDTDTQYF. As DNA, the CDR3 is TGTGCCACCACCGGGGACACAGATACGCAGTATTTT.

The J gene is TRBJ2-2, the V gene TRBV7-3; the match to TRBD1 covers 9 bases. CDR1 is SGHTA, CDR2 FQGTGA, per germline. This CDR3 region has 18 residues. Trimming removed 3 bases from V and 1 base from J; junction bases left unmatched: 9. CDR3 coding DNA: TGTGCCAGCAGCTTCACAGGGGGCGCGTGGGAGAACACCGGGGAGCTGTTTTTT. This encodes CASSFTGGAWENTGELFF.

This rearrangement joins TRBV28 to TRBJ1-5; D uncertain. The CDR3 covers 13 residues. CDR1 is MDHEN and CDR2 is SYDVKM in the germline V gene. V was cut by 3 bases and J by 7 bases, with 10 bases left in between. CDR3 residues: CASSFGFGQPQHF. In nucleotides, the CDR3 is TGTGCCAGCAGTTTCGGGTTCGGACAGCCCCAGCATTTT.

This rearrangement joins TRBV3-1 (or the pseudogene TRBV3-2) to TRBJ2-2; D is uncertain. CDR3 length equals 15 residues. The V end was cut by 0 bases, the J end by 9 bases, with 14 bases between. CDR1 and CDR2 from the germline V gene are LGHDT and YNNKEL (reference sequence). CDR3: CASSQDWSGLRELFF. CDR3 sequence (DNA): TGTGCCAGCAGCCAAGATTGGTCCGGGCTGCGGGAGCTGTTTTTT.

The V gene is TRBV3-1 (or the pseudogene TRBV3-2), the J gene TRBJ2-1; 7 bases match TRBD2. The ends lost 4 bases at V and 7 bases at J; junction bases unmatched: 13. Germline CDR1 and CDR2: LGHDT and YNNKEL (reference sequence). The CDR3 contains 16 residues. CDR3 sequence (DNA): TGTGCCAGCAGCCGTCTAGCGGAGCCTCCCTGGAATGAGCAGTTCTTC. It codes for CASSRLAEPPWNEQFF.

The J gene is TRBJ2-2, the V gene TRBV5-4, with TRBD1 matching over 11 bases. The CDR3 has 17 amino acids. Germline CDR1 is SGHNT and CDR2 is YYREEE (reference sequence). The junction had 10 bases not matched to a gene; V was cut back by 4 bases and J by 5 bases. This chain's CDR3 is CASSLEPGTGGTGELFF. The CDR3 DNA reads TGTGCCAGCAGCCTAGAGCCCGGGACAGGGGGAACCGGGGAGCTGTTTTTT.

The chain uses TRBV6-2 or TRBV6-3 and TRBJ2-1; TRBD2 agrees at 8 bases. The length of the CDR3 is 15 residues. Germline V gene data show CDR1 as MNHEY and CDR2 as SVGEGT. Unmatched junction bases numbered 9, after V lost 7 bases and J lost 4 bases. CDR3 region: CASTPGLEQYNEQFF. The CDR3 DNA follows: TGTGCCAGCACCCCGGGACTAGAGCAATACAATGAGCAGTTCTTC.

The DNA of the CDR3 is TGTGCCAGCAGCCAGTTAGGGGGGAACACTGAAGCTTTCTTT. Its protein product is CASSQLGGNTEAFF. V usage is TRBV4-2 and J usage is TRBJ1-1, with a tentative D call TRBD1 (6 bases). The CDR3 contains 14 residues. Germline CDR1 reads LGHNA; CDR2 reads YNFKEQ. Trimming shortened V by 3 bases and J by 1 base, and 9 bases separated the two germline ends.

This clone was seen a handful of times. The chain joins TRBV28 to TRBJ1-2; D gene unclear. Deletions cut 2 bases from V and 8 bases from J, with 12 bases between. This CDR3 has 13 amino acids. Germline-derived CDR1 and CDR2 are MDHEN and SYDVKM. The CDR3 spells CASSLRVNWGYTF. CDR3 DNA: TGTGCCAGCAGTTTAAGGGTGAACTGGGGCTACACCTTC.

V gene TRBV24-1 combines with J gene TRBJ2-5; possibly TRBD1 for D (5 bases). Germline loops: CDR1 KGHDR, CDR2 SFDVKD. The ends were cut back, 4 bases at V and 7 bases at J, with 12 bases in the middle. The CDR3 has 13 residues. CDR3 protein: CATSDFREGTQYF. The DNA of the CDR3 is TGTGCCACCAGTGACTTCAGGGAAGGGACCCAGTACTTC.

The J gene is TRBJ1-2, the V gene TRBV7-9; D uncertain. The CDR3 has 13 residues. CDR1 is SEHNR, CDR2 FQNEAQ, per germline (reference sequence). Between the trimmed V and J ends, which lost 5 bases and 4 bases, there was a span of 11 bases. The CDR3 is CASSLNPSYGYTF. The CDR3 DNA follows: TGTGCCAGCAGCCTGAACCCCTCCTATGGCTACACCTTC.

V usage is TRBV5-6 and J usage is TRBJ2-1; possibly TRBD1 for D (5 bases). Looked up from germline, CDR1 is SGHDT and CDR2 is YYEEEE. Trimming stripped 4 bases from V and 5 bases from J, with 19 bases between. CDR3 size: 16 residues. CDR3 DNA sequence: TGTGCCAGCAGCCCCCTAGGTTCAGGGCTCAACAATGAGCAGTTCTTC. Its translation is CASSPLGSGLNNEQFF.

The chain joins TRBV27 to TRBJ1-2, with a tentative D call TRBD1 (6 bases). The ends were cut back, 8 bases at V and 6 bases at J, with 19 bases in the middle. CDR1 is MNHEY and CDR2 is SMNVEV in the germline V gene (reference sequence). This CDR3 has 14 amino acids. The CDR3 protein is CASGNRVGRDGYTF. CDR3 DNA: TGTGCCAGCGGGAACAGGGTAGGAAGGGATGGCTACACCTTC.

Concerning this clone itself: Other DNA sequences in this sample translate to the same CDR3. The V call is TRBV28, the J call TRBJ2-7; 7 bases map to TRBD1. The CDR3 has 13 residues. V was pared by 4 bases and J by 2 bases, with 2 bases of the junction left unmatched. Germline lookup yields CDR1 MDHEN and CDR2 SYDVKM. CDR3 loop: CASSSGQTYEQYF. CDR3 nucleotide sequence: TGTGCCAGCAGTTCGGGACAGACCTACGAGCAGTACTTC.

The genes are TRBV24-1 and TRBJ2-1, with TRBD2 identical over 11 bases. Germline loops: CDR1 KGHDR, CDR2 SFDVKD. V gave up 2 bases and J gave up 4 bases; unmatched junction bases: 3. This CDR3 has 16 residues. CDR3: CATSDSGTSGYNEQFF. The CDR3 nucleotides are TGTGCCACCAGTGATTCGGGGACTAGCGGTTACAATGAGCAGTTCTTC.

This clone occurred once. The gene calls are TRBV4-3 and TRBJ1-2; D unclear. The germline V and J ends were trimmed by 0 bases and 4 bases, with 6 bases remaining between them. Looked up from germline, CDR1 is LGHNA and CDR2 is YSLEER. CDR3 length: 13 residues. The CDR3 bases are TGCGCCAGCAGCCAAGAAGGGTTCTATGGCTACACCTTC. Translation: CASSQEGFYGYTF.

V gene TRBV18 combines with J gene TRBJ1-1; 8 positions match TRBD1. The V gene end was trimmed by 2 bases and the J gene end by 1 base; junction bases not matched to a gene: 0. Germline loops: CDR1 KGHSH, CDR2 LQKENI. The CDR3 runs 14 residues. The CDR3, as DNA: TGTGCCAGCTCACCAGGACAGGGGAACACTGAAGCTTTCTTT. Its translation is CASSPGQGNTEAFF.